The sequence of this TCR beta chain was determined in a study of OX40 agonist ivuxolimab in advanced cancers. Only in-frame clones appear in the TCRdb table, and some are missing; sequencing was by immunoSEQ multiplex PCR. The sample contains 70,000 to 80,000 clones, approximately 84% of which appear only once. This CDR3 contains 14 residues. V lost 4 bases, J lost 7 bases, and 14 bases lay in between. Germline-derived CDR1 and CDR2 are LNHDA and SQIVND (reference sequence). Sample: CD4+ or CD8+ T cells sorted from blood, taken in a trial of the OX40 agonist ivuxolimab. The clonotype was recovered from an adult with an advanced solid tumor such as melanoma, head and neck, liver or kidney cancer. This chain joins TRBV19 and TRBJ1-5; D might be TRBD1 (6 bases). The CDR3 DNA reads TGTGCCAGTAGTAGTCAGGGGTCAGGGCAGCCCCAGCATTTT. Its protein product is CASSSQGSGQPQHF.